Listed below are T cell receptor beta chains from one sample, sequenced in a study of memory CD4+ T cells and cytomegalovirus serostatus. Measured with immunoSEQ multiplex PCR; TCRdb has only the in-frame clones, and not every one. The sample carries about 45,000 clones, just under 80% recorded once. Input material: memory CD4+ T cells from blood. The receptors stem from an adult in good health and CMV-seronegative. The CDR3 runs from the conserved cysteine through the conserved F or W. Fields, in order: V gene, CDR3 protein.

TRBV6-5	CASSNGLAGNFF
TRBV11-2	CASTRTGPNYEQYF
TRBV6-1	CASCLRTANTEAFF
TRBV19	CASSRGLRETQYF
TRBV28	CASSSAASPSVGTDYGYTF
TRBV7-7	CASSLGTGADTQYF
TRBV18	CASSPDWKSQETQYF
TRBV12-5	CASGLEAGEQFF
TRBV7-3	CASSPDRAGGLTGELFF
TRBV7-2	CASSTARVPGYGYTF
TRBV6-6	CASSYPPWGAFF
TRBV11-3	CASSSGTGAYNEQFF
TRBV18	CASSPTGVSTEAFF
TRBV18	CASSPTRAGTEAFF
TRBV27	CASRTLHRGTEAFF
TRBV4-1	CASSQDPSGGLRYGYTF
TRBV11-1	CASSFGSQEKLFF
TRBV7-2	CASSLSSGTGERYGYTF
TRBV7-2	CASRSPGQVQETQYF
TRBV27	CASSPTRVRNQPQHF
TRBV14	CASSRQYTGELFF
TRBV9	CASSALGGTQYF
TRBV7-2	CASSWRERGGPGELFF
TRBV30	CAWSLGTGGLETQYF
TRBV5-6	CASSFSNYGYTF
TRBV28	CASSTPAGDNSPLHF
TRBV10-1	CASSEKYRSLAKNIQYF
TRBV7-2	CASSPFNNEQFF
TRBV6-5	CASSYRVGGNQPQHF
TRBV4-2	CASSPAPGQGAWGYGYTF
TRBV7-3	CASSLVGGWQGHKHEQYF
TRBV11-2	CASSSTQANTGELFF
TRBV7-6	CASSLGVAVGNTIYF
TRBV4-1	CASSQDRKENYGYTF
TRBV28	CATYAGTYPYEQYF
TRBV28	CASSINTEAFF
TRBV11-2	CASSLDATNEKLFF
TRBV5-1	CASSLGSRTDTQYF
TRBV5-1	CASSLVAGPTGELFF
TRBV28	CASSSGGHGYTF
TRBV7-9	CASTGRGDYGYTF
TRBV11-2	CASSLGRGGKGSPLHF
TRBV30	CAWTMGDTEAFF
TRBV27	CASRTNRGQRSSNEAFF
TRBV14	CASSLQGVGGNEQFF
TRBV6-1	CASTSLRGNTEAFF
TRBV30	CAWSPLRGDSGEAFF
TRBV19	CASRPDREATNEKLFF
TRBV7-8	CASRASSGNTIYF